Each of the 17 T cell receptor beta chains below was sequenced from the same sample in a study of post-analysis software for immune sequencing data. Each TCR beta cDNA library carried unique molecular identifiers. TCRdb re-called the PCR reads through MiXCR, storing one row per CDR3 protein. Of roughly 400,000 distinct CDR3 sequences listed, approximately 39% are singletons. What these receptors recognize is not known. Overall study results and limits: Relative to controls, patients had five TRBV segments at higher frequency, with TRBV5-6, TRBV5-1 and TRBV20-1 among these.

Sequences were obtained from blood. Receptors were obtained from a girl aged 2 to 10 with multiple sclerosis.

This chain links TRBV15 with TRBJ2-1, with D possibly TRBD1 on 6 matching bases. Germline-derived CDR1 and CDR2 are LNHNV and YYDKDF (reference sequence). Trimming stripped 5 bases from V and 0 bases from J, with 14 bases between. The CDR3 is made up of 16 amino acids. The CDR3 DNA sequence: TGTGCCACCAGCTTGGGGGCAGGGAGCTCCTACAATGAGCAGTTCTTC. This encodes CATSLGAGSSYNEQFF.

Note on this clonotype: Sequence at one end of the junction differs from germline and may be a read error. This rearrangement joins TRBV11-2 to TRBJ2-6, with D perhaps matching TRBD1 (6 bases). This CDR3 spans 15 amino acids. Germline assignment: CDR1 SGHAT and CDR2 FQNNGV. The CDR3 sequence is CASSLNRAGANALTF. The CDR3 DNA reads TGTGCCAGCAGCTTAAACAGGGCTGGGGCCAACGCCCTGACTTTC.

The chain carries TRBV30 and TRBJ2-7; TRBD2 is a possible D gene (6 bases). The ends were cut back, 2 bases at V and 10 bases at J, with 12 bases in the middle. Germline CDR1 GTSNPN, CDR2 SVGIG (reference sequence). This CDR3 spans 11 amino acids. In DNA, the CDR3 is TGTGCCTGGAGTTCGGAGGGATACCAGTACTTC. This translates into CAWSSEGYQYF.

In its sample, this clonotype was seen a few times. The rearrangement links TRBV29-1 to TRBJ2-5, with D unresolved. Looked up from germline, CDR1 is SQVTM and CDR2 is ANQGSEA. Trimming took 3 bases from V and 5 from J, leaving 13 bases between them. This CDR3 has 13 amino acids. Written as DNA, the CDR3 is TGCAGCGTTGAGGAGTGGGCCCGGGAGACCCAGTACTTC. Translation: CSVEEWARETQYF.

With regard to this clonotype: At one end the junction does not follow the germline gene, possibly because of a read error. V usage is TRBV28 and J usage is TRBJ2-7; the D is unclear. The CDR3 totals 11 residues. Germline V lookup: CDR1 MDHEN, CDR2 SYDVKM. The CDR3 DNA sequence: TGTGCCAGCAGTTTAGCCTACGAGCGGTACTTC. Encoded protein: CASSLAYERYF. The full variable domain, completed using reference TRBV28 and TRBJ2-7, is DVKVTQSSRYLVKRTGEKVFLECVQDMDHENMFWYRQDPGLGLRLIYFSYDVKMKEKGDIPEGYSVSREKKERFSLILESASTNQTSMYLCASSLAYERYFGPGTRLTVT.

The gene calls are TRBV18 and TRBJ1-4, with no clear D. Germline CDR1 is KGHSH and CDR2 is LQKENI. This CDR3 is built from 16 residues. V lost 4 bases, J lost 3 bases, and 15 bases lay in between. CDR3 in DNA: TGTGCCAGCTCACTACGCGCGGCGGGCCCTAATGAAAAACTGTTTTTT. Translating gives CASSLRAAGPNEKLFF.

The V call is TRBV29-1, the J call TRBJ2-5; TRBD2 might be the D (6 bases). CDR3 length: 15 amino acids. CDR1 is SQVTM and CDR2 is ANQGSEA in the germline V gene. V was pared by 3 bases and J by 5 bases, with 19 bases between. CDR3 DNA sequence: TGCAGCGTTGAGTTTCTGGCGGGGTGGGGGGAGACCCAGTACTTC. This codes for CSVEFLAGWGETQYF.

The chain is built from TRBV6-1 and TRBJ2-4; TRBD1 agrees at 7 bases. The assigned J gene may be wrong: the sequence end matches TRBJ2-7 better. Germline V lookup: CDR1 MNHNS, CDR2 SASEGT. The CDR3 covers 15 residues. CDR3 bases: TGTGCCAGCAGGATCGGGCTACAGGGGATCTACGAGCAGTACTTC. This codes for CASRIGLQGIYEQYF.

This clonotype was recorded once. The CDR3 reads CSASPGGGAWETQYF. CDR3 bases: TGCAGTGCTAGCCCCGGCGGGGGGGCCTGGGAGACCCAGTACTTC. J is TRBJ2-5 and V is TRBV20-1; 9 bases align to TRBD2. V shed 3 bases, J shed 5 bases, and the junction held 10 bases outside the gene matches. CDR3 length: 15 amino acids. The V gene's germline CDR1 is DFQATT and CDR2 SNEGSKA (reference sequence).

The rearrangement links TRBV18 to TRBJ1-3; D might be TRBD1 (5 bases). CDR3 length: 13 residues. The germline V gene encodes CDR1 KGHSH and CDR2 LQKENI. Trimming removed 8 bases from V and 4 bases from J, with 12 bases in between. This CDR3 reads CASRITGGNTIYF. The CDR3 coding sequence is TGTGCCAGCCGGATCACAGGAGGAAACACCATATATTTT.

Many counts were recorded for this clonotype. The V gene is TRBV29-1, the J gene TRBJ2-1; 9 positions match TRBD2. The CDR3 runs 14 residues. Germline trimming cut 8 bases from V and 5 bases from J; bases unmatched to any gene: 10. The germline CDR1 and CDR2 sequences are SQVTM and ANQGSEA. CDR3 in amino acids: CSFNGGRAHNEQFF. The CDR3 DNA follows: TGCAGCTTCAACGGCGGGAGGGCCCACAATGAGCAGTTCTTC.

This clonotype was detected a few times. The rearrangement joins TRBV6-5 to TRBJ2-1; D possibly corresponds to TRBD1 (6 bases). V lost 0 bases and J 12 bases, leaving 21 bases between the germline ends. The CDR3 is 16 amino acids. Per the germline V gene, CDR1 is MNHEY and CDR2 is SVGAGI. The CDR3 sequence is CASSYSLGHLHGGQFF. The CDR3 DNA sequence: TGTGCCAGCAGTTACTCCTTGGGACACCTTCATGGGGGGCAGTTCTTC.

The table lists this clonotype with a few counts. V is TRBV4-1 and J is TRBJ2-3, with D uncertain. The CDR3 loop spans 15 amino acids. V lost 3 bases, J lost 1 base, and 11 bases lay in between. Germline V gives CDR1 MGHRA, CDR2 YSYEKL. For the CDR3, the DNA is TGCGCCAGCAGCCAGAGGAGACTCCGCACAGATACGCAGTATTTT. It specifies CASSQRRLRTDTQYF.

CDR3 loop: CASSLSVLAGESNEQFF. CDR3 nucleotides: TGTGCCAGCAGCTTGTCCGTACTAGCGGGAGAATCTAATGAGCAGTTCTTC. The V gene is TRBV5-4, the J gene TRBJ2-1; TRBD2 matches 11 bases. J gave up 7 bases and V 1 base, and 10 bases lay outside the gene matches. The CDR3 sequence is 17 residues long. The V gene's germline CDR1 is SGHNT and CDR2 YYREEE (reference sequence).

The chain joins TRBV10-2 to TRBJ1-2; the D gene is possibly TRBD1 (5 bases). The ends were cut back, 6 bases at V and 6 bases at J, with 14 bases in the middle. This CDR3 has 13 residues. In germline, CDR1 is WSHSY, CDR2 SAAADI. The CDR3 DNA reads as TGCGCCAGCAGCTTGACAGTGGATAATGGCTACACCTTC. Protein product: CASSLTVDNGYTF.

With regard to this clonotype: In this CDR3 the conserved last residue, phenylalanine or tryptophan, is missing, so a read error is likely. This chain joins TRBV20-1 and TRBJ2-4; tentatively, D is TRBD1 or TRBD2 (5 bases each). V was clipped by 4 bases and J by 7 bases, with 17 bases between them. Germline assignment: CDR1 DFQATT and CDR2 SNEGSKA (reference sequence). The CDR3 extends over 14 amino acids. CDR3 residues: CSATLTGWGNIQYL. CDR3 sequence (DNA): TGCAGTGCTACCCTCACTGGTTGGGGGAACATTCAGTACCTC.

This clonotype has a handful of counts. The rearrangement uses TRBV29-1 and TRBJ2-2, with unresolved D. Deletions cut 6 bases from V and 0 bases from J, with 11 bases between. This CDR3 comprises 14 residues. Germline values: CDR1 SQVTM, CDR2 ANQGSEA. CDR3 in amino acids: CSVEKTSNTGELFF. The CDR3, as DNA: TGCAGCGTCGAGAAGACCTCGAACACCGGGGAGCTGTTTTTT.